The rows below give T cell receptor beta chains drawn from one sample of a study of identical twins. TCRdb processed the 5' RACE reads anew with MiXCR; each CDR3 protein has one entry. Of about 520,000 distinct CDR3 sequences listed, less than 25% were seen once; the top ten hold 0.75% to 0.95%. These same records also appear under a second study, on T cells expressing NK-cell markers.

Material: CD4+ T cells sorted from blood. These receptors were obtained from a woman between 18 and 30 years old in good health. The CDR3 runs from the conserved cysteine through the conserved F or W. Clone size is stated in some rows and not others, as once, few, many or a class when expanded.

clone_size v_call cdr3_aa
. TRBV29-1 CSVGLGGGGTDTQYF
few TRBV7-6 CASSLRLAGVIEQFF
few TRBV29-1 CSVTTQDRGFNEQYF
few TRBV7-2 CASSPFLRTQGDTQYF
few TRBV5-1 CASSRVAESREQYF
. TRBV5-1 CASSFGRVYTGELFF
few TRBV5-6 CASSLEGVRADTQYF
. TRBV6-5 CASSYKGAASGNNEQFF
. TRBV12-3/TRBV12-4 CASSLAGSVSDTQYF
. TRBV13 CASSPSPRGQIEAFF
. TRBV5-6 CASSFTGATDTQYF
few TRBV5-1 CASSLKHSGANVLTF
. TRBV7-2 CASSSQPLTSGGTVAYF
. TRBV18 CASSPGIPTRFF
many TRBV29-1 CSASPGPFF
. TRBV4-1 CASSGAGFLAKNIQYF
. TRBV10-3 CAIKSGRAERISTDTQYF
. TRBV14 CASSHLTGGPSPLHF
few TRBV2 CASSNLGQLQETQYF
few TRBV15 CATSRDVWTVGSSYEQYF
many TRBV6-4 CASSVGGYEQYF
few TRBV7-2 CASSPRANQPQHF
many TRBV10-3 CAISPGSGASKSNTGELFF
. TRBV11-2 CASSLNGVNTEAFF
. TRBV7-9 CASRVGQLNYGYTF
. TRBV19 CASSIGTDFYNEQFF
few TRBV6-1 CASRTSGVYEQYF
. TRBV12-3/TRBV12-4 CATSLAIGAFF
. TRBV20-1 CSANLAGVGDTQYF
few TRBV25-1 CASSEGAEYTEAFF
few TRBV20-1 CSANRGRFSEAFF
few TRBV9 CASSVDPSKETQYF
. TRBV6-2/TRBV6-3 CASSYVRDEQFF